Sequencing of this TCR beta chain was carried out in a study of T cells after yellow fever vaccination. The 5'RACE template-switching step produced TCR cDNA and added a universal primer site and UMIs. In TCRdb, the 5' RACE reads were re-called with MiXCR into one record per CDR3 protein. The table records 250,000 to 350,000 distinct CDR3 sequences, around 6.8% of them present only once. The CDR3 has 14 residues. V was cut by 4 bases and J by 4 bases, with 10 bases left in between. This clonotype was detected only a few times. This TCR came from a young man who received the YFV17D yellow fever vaccine. V gene TRBV12-3 or TRBV12-4 combines with J gene TRBJ2-2; D gene uncertain. The material was PBMCs, obtained about 49 days after the first yellow fever vaccination. The CDR3 DNA follows: TGTGCCAGCAGTTCAAGAACAGTCACCGGGGAGCTGTTTTTT. Its protein is CASSSRTVTGELFF.